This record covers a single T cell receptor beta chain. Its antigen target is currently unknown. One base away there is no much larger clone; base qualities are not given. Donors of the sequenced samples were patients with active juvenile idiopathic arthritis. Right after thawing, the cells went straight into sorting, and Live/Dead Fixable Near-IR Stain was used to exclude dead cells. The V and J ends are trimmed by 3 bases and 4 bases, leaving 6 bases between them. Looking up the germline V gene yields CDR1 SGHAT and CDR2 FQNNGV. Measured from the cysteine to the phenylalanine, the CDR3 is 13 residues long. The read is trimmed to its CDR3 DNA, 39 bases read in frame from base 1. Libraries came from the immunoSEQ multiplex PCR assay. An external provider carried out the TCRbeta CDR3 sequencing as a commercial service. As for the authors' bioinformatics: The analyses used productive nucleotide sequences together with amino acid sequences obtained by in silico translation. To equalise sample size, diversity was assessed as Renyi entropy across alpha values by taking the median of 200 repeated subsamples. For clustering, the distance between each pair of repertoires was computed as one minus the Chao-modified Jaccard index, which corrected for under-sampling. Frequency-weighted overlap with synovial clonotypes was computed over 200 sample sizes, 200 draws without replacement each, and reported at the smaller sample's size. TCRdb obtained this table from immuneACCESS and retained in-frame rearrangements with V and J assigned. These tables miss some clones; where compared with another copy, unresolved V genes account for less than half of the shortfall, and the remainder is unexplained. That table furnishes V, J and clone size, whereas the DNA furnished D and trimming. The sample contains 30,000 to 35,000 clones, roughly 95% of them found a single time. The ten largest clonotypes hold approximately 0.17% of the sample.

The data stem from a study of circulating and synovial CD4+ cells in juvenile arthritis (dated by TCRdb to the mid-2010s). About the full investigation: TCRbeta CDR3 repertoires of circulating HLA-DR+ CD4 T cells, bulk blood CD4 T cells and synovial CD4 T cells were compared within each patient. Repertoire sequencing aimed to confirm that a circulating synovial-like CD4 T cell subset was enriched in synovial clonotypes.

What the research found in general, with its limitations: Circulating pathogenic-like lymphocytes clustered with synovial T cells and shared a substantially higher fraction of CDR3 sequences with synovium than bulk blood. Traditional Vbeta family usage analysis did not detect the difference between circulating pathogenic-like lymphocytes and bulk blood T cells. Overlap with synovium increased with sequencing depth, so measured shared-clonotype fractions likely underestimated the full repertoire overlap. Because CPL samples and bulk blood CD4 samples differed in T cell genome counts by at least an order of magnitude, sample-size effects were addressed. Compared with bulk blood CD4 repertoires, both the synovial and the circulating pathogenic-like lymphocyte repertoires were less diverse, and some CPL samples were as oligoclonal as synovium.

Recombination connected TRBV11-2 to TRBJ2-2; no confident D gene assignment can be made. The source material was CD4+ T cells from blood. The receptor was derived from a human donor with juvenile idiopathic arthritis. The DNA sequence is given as TGTGCCAGCAGCTTTAGCACCACCGGGGAGCTGTTTTTT. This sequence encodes CASSFSTTGELFF.